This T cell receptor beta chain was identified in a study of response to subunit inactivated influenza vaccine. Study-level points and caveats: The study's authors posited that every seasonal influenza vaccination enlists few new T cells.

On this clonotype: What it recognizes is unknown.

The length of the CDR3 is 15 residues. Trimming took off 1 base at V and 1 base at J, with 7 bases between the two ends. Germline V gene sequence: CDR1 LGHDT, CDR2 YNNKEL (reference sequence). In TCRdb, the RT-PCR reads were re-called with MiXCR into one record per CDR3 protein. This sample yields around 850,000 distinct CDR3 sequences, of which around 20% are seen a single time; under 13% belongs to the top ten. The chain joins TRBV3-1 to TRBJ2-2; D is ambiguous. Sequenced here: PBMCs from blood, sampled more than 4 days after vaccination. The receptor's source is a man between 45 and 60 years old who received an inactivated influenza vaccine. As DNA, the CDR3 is TGTGCCAGCAGCCAAGCTTGGCAGAACACCGGGGAGCTGTTTTTT. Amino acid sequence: CASSQAWQNTGELFF. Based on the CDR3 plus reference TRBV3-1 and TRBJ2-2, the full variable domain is DTAVSQTPKYLVTQMGNDKSIKCEQNLGHDTMYWYKQDSKKFLKIMFSYNNKELIINETVPNRFSPKSPDKAHLNLHINSLELGDSAVYFCASSQAWQNTGELFFGEGSRLTVL.